A single T cell receptor (beta chain) is shown here with its context. The antigen is unknown. About 0.5 to 1 ug RNA was reverse transcribed with random hexamers. Amplification of TCR beta CDR3 spanned 54 Vbeta and 13 Jbeta via immunoSEQ multiplex PCR. TCRdb re-called the immunoSEQ multiplex PCR reads with MiXCR, one entry per CDR3 protein. This sample carries 250,000 to 300,000 distinct CDR3 sequences, approximately 85% of them seen once, and the ten largest clones take 0.095% to 0.14%. This entry belongs to a study of CD8 T cells in Susac syndrome. Overall study findings and caveats: The study recognized that the number of individuals in its TCR sequencing and HLA analysis was relatively small.

Sequenced input: CD8+ T cells from PBMCs. This receptor was identified in a human donor with multiple sclerosis.

The CDR3 region is CASLRPTVEAFF. Written as DNA, the CDR3 is TGTGCCAGCCTGCGACCGACCGTAGAAGCTTTCTTT. The gene calls are TRBV7-2 and TRBJ1-1; D not certain. Trimming took 8 bases from V and 8 from J, leaving 15 bases between them. Per the germline V gene, CDR1 is SGHTA and CDR2 is FQGNSA. This CDR3 is 12 amino acids long.